The following is a T cell receptor beta chain sequence with its context. This clone was observed a single time. There is no known antigen for this receptor. No much larger clone is present one base from it, and per-base qualities are unavailable. The sample is drawn from a study of preoperative IRX-2 immunotherapy in early breast cancer (dated by TCRdb to about 2019). The treatment or condition label for this specimen denotes: preoperative locoregional IRX-2 cytokine immunotherapy. The samples were obtained from a phase Ib study in which preoperative, locoregional IRX-2 cytokine immunotherapy intended to prime immune responses was tested. The donors were early-stage breast cancer patients who were given IRX-2 prior to surgery. Libraries were prepared through the immunoSEQ multiplex PCR assay. TCRdb stores this immuneACCESS table with in-frame sequences only. Part of the clones is absent; in the studies checked, under half of the shortfall reflects unresolved V genes, and no reason is known for the rest. For this sample there are around 57,000 clones; roughly 95% appear just once. In total, the top ten clones hold roughly 1.7% of the sample.

V lost 2 bases and J lost 5 bases; the stretch between them is 4 bases long. The CDR3 runs 11 residues from the cysteine to the phenylalanine. Only the CDR3 region is kept as DNA, spanning 33 bases read in frame from base 1. In the germline V gene (reference sequence), CDR1 corresponds to PRHDT and CDR2 to FYEKMQ. Sampling was performed from a patient treated with IRX-2 immunotherapy. This receptor chain uses TRBV13 and TRBJ2-7; there is no confident call for the D gene. The clonotype was recovered from a human donor with breast cancer. The DNA sequence is given as TGTGCCAGCAGCTTACAACACGAGCAGTACTTC. It translates to CASSLQHEQYF.